Each of the 22 T cell receptor beta chains below was sequenced from the same sample in a study of blood T cell repertoires in COVID-19 (dated by TCRdb to 2018 to 2020). Library preparation employed the immunoSEQ multiplex PCR assay. Here the immuneACCESS table is served through TCRdb, limited to in-frame sequences with V and J called. Missing clones are a known gap in these copies; in checked studies unresolved V genes cover under half, and the rest lacks a known reason. The sample table holds 300,000 to 400,000 clones, of which about 90% were seen once. 2.3% of the sample lies in the top ten. Sequenced input: peripheral blood. Receptor source: a woman aged 55-70 years with COVID-19, enrolled during active disease.

V gene TRBV7-3 combines with J gene TRBJ2-3; the D is unclear. The V end lost 5 bases, the J end lost 2 bases, and 20 bases lay between the germline ends. Germline V gives CDR1 SGHTA, CDR2 FQGTGA. This CDR3 contains 17 residues. The chain's CDR3 is CASSNGGTVAFTDTQYF. In nucleotides, the CDR3 is TGTGCCAGCAGCAACGGCGGTACCGTAGCATTCACAGATACGCAGTATTTT.

This chain links TRBV11-2 with TRBJ2-7; possible D gene TRBD1, 5 bases. Looked up from germline, CDR1 is SGHAT and CDR2 is FQNNGV. V lost 4 bases, J lost 4 bases, and 5 bases lay in between. This CDR3 spans 11 amino acids. The CDR3 DNA sequence: TGTGCCAGCAGCTCAGGGTACGAGCAGTACTTC. Amino acids: CASSSGYEQYF. Full variable domain (outside the CDR3, taken from reference TRBV11-2 and TRBJ2-7): EAGVAQSPRYKIIEKRQSVAFWCNPISGHATLYWYQQILGQGPKLLIQFQNNGVVDDSQLPKDRFSAERLKGVDSTLKIQPAKLEDSAVYLCASSSGYEQYFGPGTRLTVT.

V is TRBV2 and J is TRBJ2-7, with TRBD1 identical over 11 bases. Germline CDR1 SNHLY, CDR2 FYNNEI. The CDR3 consists of 15 residues. Trimming removed 6 bases from V and 0 bases from J; junction bases left unmatched: 4. The CDR3 region is CASRGTGGSSYEQYF. For the CDR3, the DNA is TGTGCCAGCAGGGGGACAGGGGGAAGCTCCTACGAGCAGTACTTC.

The rearrangement links TRBV4-1 to TRBJ1-1, with D uncertain. The CDR3 sequence is 15 residues long. Looked up from germline, CDR1 is MGHRA and CDR2 is YSYEKL. The V end was cut by 3 bases, the J end by 5 bases, with 16 bases between. CDR3 in DNA: TGCGCCAGCAGCCAGGAGGTTAGGTTTGGGACTGAAGCTTTCTTT. This encodes CASSQEVRFGTEAFF.

CDR3 region: CATSTRTGLGNTIYF. CDR3 DNA sequence: TGTGCCACCAGCACCAGGACAGGTCTCGGAAACACCATATATTTT. The chain employs TRBV15 and TRBJ1-3; 7 bases map to TRBD1. CDR3 length equals 15 residues. Per the germline V gene, CDR1 is LNHNV and CDR2 is YYDKDF (reference sequence). V was clipped by 4 bases and J by 4 bases; unmatched bases: 7.

The chain links TRBV20-1 to TRBJ1-6; possible D gene TRBD1, 6 bases. The ends were cut back, 3 bases at V and 3 bases at J, with 9 bases in the middle. The CDR3 sequence is 14 residues long. Germline values: CDR1 DFQATT, CDR2 SNEGSKA (reference sequence). CDR3 bases: TGCAGTGCTAGTGACAGGCGCTATAATTCACCCCTCCACTTT. Protein: CSASDRRYNSPLHF.

The CDR3 nucleotides are TGTGCCGGCCTGGACAGGGCGGATCCCAAATCCACTGAAGCTTTCTTT. Amino acid sequence: CAGLDRADPKSTEAFF. The V call is TRBV19, the J call TRBJ1-1; 8 bases fit TRBD1. This CDR3 has 16 residues. The junction had 18 bases not matched to a gene; V was cut back by 11 bases and J by 4 bases. CDR1 LNHDA and CDR2 SQIVND come from the germline V gene (reference sequence).

The chain has TRBV19 and TRBJ1-5; 7 bases line up with TRBD1. J lost 2 bases, V lost 4 bases, and 2 bases had no gene match. The CDR3 is 14 residues long. CDR1 and CDR2 from the germline V gene are LNHDA and SQIVND (reference sequence). The chain's CDR3 is CASSTDRRNQPQHF. In nucleotides, the CDR3 is TGTGCCAGTAGTACGGACAGGCGCAATCAGCCCCAGCATTTT.

The rearrangement links TRBV7-9 to TRBJ2-1; 10 bases fit TRBD2. CDR3 length: 15 residues. The ends lost 2 bases at V and 9 bases at J; junction bases unmatched: 7. Germline V gene lookup returns CDR1 SEHNR and CDR2 FQNEAQ (reference sequence). CDR3 nucleotide sequence: TGTGCCAGCAGCTTATTAGCGGGGGGCCTAGGTGAGCAGTTCTTC. This sequence encodes CASSLLAGGLGEQFF.

V usage is TRBV4-1 and J usage is TRBJ2-6; weak D call: TRBD1 (5 bases). The CDR3 is made up of 19 amino acids. The V and J ends lost 0 bases and 0 bases respectively, with 15 bases between them. Germline CDR1 reads MGHRA; CDR2 reads YSYEKL. CDR3 amino acids: CASSQDRWGRISGANVLTF. Here the CDR3 DNA reads TGCGCCAGCAGCCAAGATCGGTGGGGCAGGATCTCTGGGGCCAACGTCCTGACTTTC.

The chain has TRBV4-2 and TRBJ2-5; D uncertain. Germline V gives CDR1 LGHNA, CDR2 YNFKEQ. CDR3 length: 13 amino acids. The V gene lost 3 bases and the J gene lost 5 bases, with 10 bases spanning the gap. The CDR3 spells CASSQGREETQYF. In nucleotides, the CDR3 is TGTGCCAGCAGCCAGGGCCGAGAGGAGACCCAGTACTTC.

The V call is TRBV18, the J call TRBJ2-7; 7 bases fit TRBD1. With 4 bases clipped from V and 3 bases from J, the junction kept 3 bases outside the gene matches. Germline loops: CDR1 KGHSH, CDR2 LQKENI. The CDR3 contains 13 residues. The CDR3 nucleotides read TGTGCCAGCTCACGACAGGGAAACTACGAGCAGTACTTC. Protein: CASSRQGNYEQYF.

This chain uses TRBV6-6 with TRBJ2-2, with 14 bases lining up with TRBD2. V dropped 5 bases and J dropped 1; count of bases not matched to a gene: 6. In germline, CDR1 is MNHNY, CDR2 SVGAGI (reference sequence). The CDR3 covers 18 residues. This CDR3 reads CASSPGLAGAMNTGELFF. DNA of the CDR3: TGTGCCAGCAGTCCGGGACTAGCGGGGGCCATGAACACCGGGGAGCTGTTTTTT.

The CDR3 DNA follows: TGTGCCAGCAGCTTAGAGGGAGTCGGGGAGCTGTTTTTT. It encodes CASSLEGVGELFF. The V gene is TRBV7-9, the J gene TRBJ2-2; maybe TRBD2 (5 bases). Germline V gene sequence: CDR1 SEHNR, CDR2 FQNEAQ (reference sequence). The CDR3 is 13 residues long. Trimming cost V 1 base and J 7 bases, with 7 bases left between them.

The V and J genes are TRBV6-6 and TRBJ1-2; TRBD1 agrees at 7 bases. Unmatched junction bases numbered 8, after V lost 2 bases and J lost 8 bases. The CDR3 has 14 residues. CDR1 and CDR2 from the germline V gene are MNHNY and SVGAGI (reference sequence). The DNA for the CDR3 is TGTGCCAGCAGTTACGGACAGGAGGCTGTAGGCTACACCTTC. Translated: CASSYGQEAVGYTF.

This clone is medium-sized in the sample. The genes are TRBV12-5 and TRBJ1-1; D is undetermined. The CDR3 is 13 amino acids. V was cut by 8 bases and J by 6 bases, with 16 bases left in between. CDR1 and CDR2 (germline): LGHNT, FRNRAP. In DNA form, the CDR3 reads TGTGCTAGTCGGGAAGGGATAGTCTCTGAAGCTTTCTTT. Residues: CASREGIVSEAFF. The complete variable domain, with remaining parts taken from reference TRBV12-5 and TRBJ1-1, reads DARVTQTPRHKVTEMGQEVTMRCQPILGHNTVFWYRQTMMQGLELLAYFRNRAPLDDSGMPKDRFSAEMPDATLATLKIQPSEPRDSAVYFCASREGIVSEAFFGQGTRLTVV.

This clone was seen a handful of times. The CDR3 DNA is TGTGCCAGCAGCTTAGCGGCCACGATCTCCGAAGCTTTCTTT. It yields the protein CASSLAATISEAFF. The chain combines TRBV7-8 with TRBJ1-1, with unresolved D. Germline values: CDR1 SGHVS, CDR2 FQNEAQ. The CDR3 is made up of 14 amino acids. V was shortened by 0 bases and J by 8 bases, with 13 bases between the two germline ends.

The gene calls are TRBV9 and TRBJ1-2; D not resolved. Germline lookup yields CDR1 SGDLS and CDR2 YYNGEE. V was cut by 7 bases and J by 8 bases, with 12 bases left in between. The CDR3 has 11 residues. CDR3 protein: CASGENWGYTF. The CDR3 region has the DNA TGTGCCAGCGGAGAAAACTGGGGCTACACCTTC.

With regard to this clone: The sample contains more than one DNA sequence encoding this CDR3. J is TRBJ1-1 and V is TRBV12-3 or TRBV12-4, with D hard to call. Trimming pared 6 bases from V and 2 bases from J, leaving 10 bases between. CDR3 size: 13 residues. The CDR3 DNA reads TGTGCCAGCAGCCAAACTGCCAACACTGAAGCTTTCTTT. This translates into CASSQTANTEAFF.

The chain links TRBV7-3 to TRBJ2-1; 13 bases align to TRBD2. The CDR3 contains 14 residues. J was trimmed by 16 bases and V by 5 bases; bases with no gene match: 11. Germline values: CDR1 SGHTA, CDR2 FQGTGA. The CDR3 reads CASSPRTSGGRVFF. The CDR3 coding sequence is TGTGCCAGCAGCCCTCGGACTAGCGGGGGCCGGGTTTTCTTC.

The V call is TRBV3-1 (or the pseudogene TRBV3-2), the J call TRBJ1-1; possibly TRBD1 for D (6 bases). Germline CDR1 and CDR2: LGHDT and YNNKEL (reference sequence). This CDR3 comprises 12 residues. Trimming removed 3 bases at V and 4 bases at J, with 6 bases between. The DNA for the CDR3 is TGTGCCAGCAGCCACAGGGGCACTGAAGCTTTCTTT. Translated: CASSHRGTEAFF.

Only a few counts were recorded for this clone. The chain carries TRBV6-6 and TRBJ1-6; D gene unclear. Trimming pared 6 bases from V and 0 bases from J, leaving 9 bases between. The CDR3 spans 15 residues. CDR1 and CDR2 (germline): MNHNY, SVGAGI (reference sequence). CDR3 sequence reads: CASRPQLSYNSPLHF. The CDR3 DNA is TGTGCCAGCAGGCCCCAACTCTCCTATAATTCACCCCTCCACTTT.